A selection of T cell receptor beta chains follows, all from one sample in a study of blood T cells in healthy people across ages. A single record per CDR3 protein comes from TCRdb applying MiXCR to the 5' RACE reads. The data hold 980,000 or so distinct CDR3 sequences, with roughly 52% observed a single time. Input material: blood. The receptors were sampled from a man aged 25 to 40 in good health. Each CDR3 is given with its conserved first and last residue. The D gene is left open where the match is weak. Size is stated for part of the rows, as once, few or many counts, or as a class when the clone is expanded.

>TRBV29-1|few|TRBJ1-2|.
TGCAGCGCCGCCCAGGGAGCGAATGGCTACACCTTC
CSAAQGANGYTF
>TRBV10-3|.|TRBJ1-2|.
TGTGCCATCAGGAAGGACAGTACTGATGGCTACACCTTC
CAIRKDSTDGYTF
>TRBV6-5|.|TRBJ1-4|.
TGTGCCACCTCGCCCCTGGGGCTTGATGAAAAACTGTTTTTT
CATSPLGLDEKLFF
>TRBV20-1|.|TRBJ2-7|.
TGCAGTGCGGCCAGAGACCGATACGAGCAGTACTTC
CSAARDRYEQYF
>TRBV11-1|.|TRBJ2-7|.
TGTGCCAGCAGCTTAGAATCGGACTCCACCTACGAGCAGTACTTC
CASSLESDSTYEQYF
>TRBV12-3/TRBV12-4|.|TRBJ2-7|TRBD1
TGTGCCAGCAATAACGGACAGGGATCGGCCGAGCAGTACTTC
CASNNGQGSAEQYF
>TRBV4-2|few|TRBJ2-1|.
TGTGCCAGCAGCCAAACGGTGAGCTCCTACAATGAGCAGTTCTTC
CASSQTVSSYNEQFF
>TRBV5-1|once|TRBJ2-7|.
TGCGCCAGCAGCTTGGTCCCCGGTTCCGGGCCTATCGACGAGCAGTACTTC
CASSLVPGSGPIDEQYF
>TRBV5-1|.|TRBJ2-5|TRBD1
TGCGCCAGCAGCTCGGACAGGGGGCAGGGGACCCAGTACTTC
CASSSDRGQGTQYF
>TRBV7-2|.|TRBJ1-2|.
TGTGCCAGCACCCCGCCAGGGAACGATGGCTACACCTTC
CASTPPGNDGYTF
>TRBV7-2|.|TRBJ1-4|.
TGTGCCAGCAGCTTAGGGGCTGAAAAACTGTTTTTT
CASSLGAEKLFF
>TRBV6-2/TRBV6-3|.|TRBJ2-5|TRBD2
TGTGCCAGCGAGCCAGCGGGGGGGTTGGAGACCCAGTACTTC
CASEPAGGLETQYF
>TRBV10-3|few|TRBJ2-7|.
TGTGCCATCAGTGAGAACAGCAAAAGCTACGAGCAGTACTTC
CAISENSKSYEQYF
>TRBV4-2|few|TRBJ1-2|.
TGTGCCAGCAGCCAAGAGGATGGCTACACCTTC
CASSQEDGYTF
>TRBV12-3/TRBV12-4|few|TRBJ2-1|.
TGTGCCAGCAGAGCCGCCCATGAGCAGTTCTTC
CASRAAHEQFF
>TRBV5-1|.|TRBJ2-1|.
TGCGCCAGCAGACCCACCGCGCGTGACAATGAGCAGTTCTTC
CASRPTARDNEQFF
>TRBV13|.|TRBJ2-1|.
TGTGCCAGCAGCCTCCGGGCCATAGGGGTCAATGAGCAGTTCTTC
CASSLRAIGVNEQFF
>TRBV12-3/TRBV12-4|.|TRBJ2-5|.
TGTGCCAGCAGTTTAGCGACAGGCCAAGAGACCCAGTACTTC
CASSLATGQETQYF
>TRBV5-1|few|TRBJ2-6|.
TGCGCCAGCAGCTTGGAATGGGTCTCTGGGGCCAACGTCCTGACTTTC
CASSLEWVSGANVLTF
>TRBV27|.|TRBJ1-5|.
TGTGCCAGCAGTTTTAACCTCGGAAGCAATCAGCCCCAGCATTTT
CASSFNLGSNQPQHF
>TRBV7-2|few|TRBJ2-5|TRBD2
TGTGCCAGCAGCTTTTCACTAGCGGGGGAGCAGTACTTC
CASSFSLAGEQYF
>TRBV27|many|TRBJ2-5|TRBD2
TGTGCCAGCAGTGTAACTAGCGGGGGGGCACGTGAGACCCAGTACTTC
CASSVTSGGARETQYF
>TRBV30|.|TRBJ2-7|TRBD1
TGTGCCTGGCAGGGGGCAGCCTACGAGCAGTACTTC
CAWQGAAYEQYF
>TRBV7-9|.|TRBJ1-2|.
TGTGCCAGCAGCTTAGACGGCAGCCTAAATGGCTACACCTTC
CASSLDGSLNGYTF
>TRBV7-2|many|TRBJ2-3|.
TGTGCCAGCAGCGGGGGTGGACGAGGAAGCACAGATACGCAGTATTTT
CASSGGGRGSTDTQYF
>TRBV9|.|TRBJ2-6|.
TGTGCCAGCAGCGTAGGGCGGCTCTCTGGGGCCAACGTCCTGACTTTC
CASSVGRLSGANVLTF
>TRBV7-9|.|TRBJ1-2|.
TGTGCCAGCAGCGTAGCGGGGCGGAATGGCTACACCTTC
CASSVAGRNGYTF
>TRBV28|few|TRBJ2-1|.
TGTGCCAGCAGTCGTGATGAGCAGTTCTTC
CASSRDEQFF
>TRBV20-1|.|TRBJ1-6|.
TGCAGTGCTAGAGAGGAACCTAGTTCACCCCTCCACTTT
CSAREEPSSPLHF
>TRBV20-1|.|TRBJ1-1|.
TGCAGTGCGAGGCGAGTTTCTGAAGCTTTCTTT
CSARRVSEAFF
>TRBV25-1|.|TRBJ2-7|TRBD1
TGTGCCAGCAGTGAGACAGGCAGGGGGCGGAACGAGCAGTACTTC
CASSETGRGRNEQYF
>TRBV27|few|TRBJ1-2|.
TGTGCCAGCAGTTTTACAGGGAACTCTGGCTACACCTTC
CASSFTGNSGYTF